The sample holds many counts of the clone carrying this T cell receptor beta chain. Each CDR3 protein gets one entry after TCRdb re-called the 5' RACE reads with MiXCR. The table has 40,000 to 45,000 distinct CDR3 sequences, over 6.5% seen once. The time point: sample taken at primary tumor resection. This specimen comes from a study of spatial heterogeneity in lung cancer. V trimming: 4 bases; J trimming: 6 bases; junction bases outside the gene matches: 5. The germline V gene has CDR1 SGHRS and CDR2 YFSETQ. The CDR3 extends over 14 amino acids. This sample comprised PBMCs, obtained at surgery. V is TRBV5-1 and J is TRBJ1-5; 9 bases align to TRBD1. The clonotype was recovered from a female donor with early-stage non-small cell lung cancer. DNA of the CDR3: TGCGCCAGCAGCCCGGACAGGGGAGTTCAGCCCCAGCATTTT. Translated: CASSPDRGVQPQHF.